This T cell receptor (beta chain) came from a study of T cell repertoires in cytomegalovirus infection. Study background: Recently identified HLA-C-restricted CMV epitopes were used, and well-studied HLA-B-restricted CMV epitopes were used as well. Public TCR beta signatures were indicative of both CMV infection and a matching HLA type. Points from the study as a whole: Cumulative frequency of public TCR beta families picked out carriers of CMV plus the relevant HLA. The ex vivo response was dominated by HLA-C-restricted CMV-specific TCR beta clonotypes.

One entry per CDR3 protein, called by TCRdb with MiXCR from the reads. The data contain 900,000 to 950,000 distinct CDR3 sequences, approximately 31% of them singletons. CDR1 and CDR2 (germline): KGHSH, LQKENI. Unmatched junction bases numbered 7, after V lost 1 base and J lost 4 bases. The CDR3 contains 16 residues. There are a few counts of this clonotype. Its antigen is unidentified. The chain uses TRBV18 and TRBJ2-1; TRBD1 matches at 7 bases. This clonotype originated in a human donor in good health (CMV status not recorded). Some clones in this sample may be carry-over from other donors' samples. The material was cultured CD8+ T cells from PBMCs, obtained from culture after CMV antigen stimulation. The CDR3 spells CASSPLRDSTYNEQFF. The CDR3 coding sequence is TGTGCCAGCTCACCACTCCGGGACAGCACATACAATGAGCAGTTCTTC. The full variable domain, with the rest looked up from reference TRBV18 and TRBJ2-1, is NAGVMQNPRHLVRRRGQEARLRCSPMKGHSHVYWYRQLPEEGLKFMVYLQKENIIDESGMPKERFSAEFPKEGPSILRIQQVVRGDSAAYFCASSPLRDSTYNEQFFGPGTRLTVL.